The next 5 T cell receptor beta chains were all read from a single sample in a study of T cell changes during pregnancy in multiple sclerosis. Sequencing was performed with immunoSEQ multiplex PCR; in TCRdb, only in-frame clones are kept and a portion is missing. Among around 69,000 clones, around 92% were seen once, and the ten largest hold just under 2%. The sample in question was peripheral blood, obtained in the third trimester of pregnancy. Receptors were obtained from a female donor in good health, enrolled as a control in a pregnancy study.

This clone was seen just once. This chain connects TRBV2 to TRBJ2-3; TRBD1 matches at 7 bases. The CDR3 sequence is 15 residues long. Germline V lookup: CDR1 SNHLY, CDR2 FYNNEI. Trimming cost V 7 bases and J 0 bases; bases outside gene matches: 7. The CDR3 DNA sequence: TGTGCCAGCAAATACAGGGGACCAAGCACAGATACGCAGTATTTT. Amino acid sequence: CASKYRGPSTDTQYF. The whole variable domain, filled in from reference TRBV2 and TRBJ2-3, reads EPEVTQTPSHQVTQMGQEVILRCVPISNHLYFYWYRQILGQKVEFLVSFYNNEISEKSEIFDDQFSVERPDGSNFTLKIRSTKLEDSAMYFCASKYRGPSTDTQYFGPGTRLTVL.

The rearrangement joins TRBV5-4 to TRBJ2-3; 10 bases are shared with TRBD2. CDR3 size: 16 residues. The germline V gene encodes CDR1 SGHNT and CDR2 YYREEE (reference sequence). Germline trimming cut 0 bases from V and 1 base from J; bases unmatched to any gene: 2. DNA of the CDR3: TGTGCCAGCAGCTTGGTACTAGCGGGGCGCACAGATACGCAGTATTTT. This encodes CASSLVLAGRTDTQYF.

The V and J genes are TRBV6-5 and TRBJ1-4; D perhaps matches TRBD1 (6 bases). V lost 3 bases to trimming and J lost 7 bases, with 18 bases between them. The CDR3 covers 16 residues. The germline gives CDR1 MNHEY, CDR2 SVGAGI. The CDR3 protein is CASSYNMGALTEKLFF. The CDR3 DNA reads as TGTGCCAGCAGTTATAATATGGGGGCCTTGACTGAAAAACTGTTTTTT.

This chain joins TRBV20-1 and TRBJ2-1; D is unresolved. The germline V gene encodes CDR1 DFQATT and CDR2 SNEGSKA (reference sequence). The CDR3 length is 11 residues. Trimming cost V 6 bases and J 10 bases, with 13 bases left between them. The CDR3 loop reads CSANSILEQFF. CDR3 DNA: TGCAGTGCAAACTCCATCCTGGAGCAGTTCTTC.

CDR3 in amino acids: CASSHGVMRSGANVLTF. CDR3 DNA: TGTGCCAGCTCCCACGGGGTTATGAGGTCTGGGGCCAACGTCCTGACTTTC. The chain carries TRBV27 and TRBJ2-6; possibly TRBD2 for D (5 bases). In germline, CDR1 is MNHEY, CDR2 SMNVEV (reference sequence). Trimming removed 8 bases from V and 1 base from J, with 18 bases in between. CDR3 size: 17 residues. Variable domain in full (rest from reference TRBV27 and TRBJ2-6): EAQVTQNPRYLITVTGKKLTVTCSQNMNHEYMSWYRQDPGLGLRQIYYSMNVEVTDKGDVPEGYKVSRKEKRNFPLILESPSPNQTSLYFCASSHGVMRSGANVLTFGAGSRLTVL.